What follows are 8 T cell receptor beta chains derived from one specimen sequenced in a study of control samples from healthy donors and cancer patients. Clones were read by immunoSEQ multiplex PCR, and TCRdb kept only the in-frame ones, dropping some. The table has around 170,000 clones, approximately 90% seen once. The source material was blood. The receptors derive from a woman aged 25 to 45 in good health.

V usage is TRBV9 and J usage is TRBJ2-3, with 8 bases matching TRBD1. Germline V gene sequence: CDR1 SGDLS, CDR2 YYNGEE. Germline trimming cut 4 bases from V and 4 bases from J; bases unmatched to any gene: 5. This CDR3 spans 14 amino acids. The DNA of the CDR3 is TGTGCCAGCAGCCAAAGACAGGGGTCAGATACGCAGTATTTT. Translation gives CASSQRQGSDTQYF.

The chain is built from TRBV19 and TRBJ1-4; D perhaps matches TRBD1 (5 bases). The germline gives CDR1 LNHDA, CDR2 SQIVND (reference sequence). The CDR3 runs to 16 residues. V was clipped by 5 bases and J by 5 bases, with 18 bases between them. Here the CDR3 DNA reads TGTGCCAGTAGTCCCCGGGACTTAAGGAGGAATGAAAAACTGTTTTTT. Amino acid sequence: CASSPRDLRRNEKLFF.

V and J are TRBV15 and TRBJ1-2, with a weak D call TRBD1 (5 bases). This CDR3 is built from 14 residues. CDR1 is LNHNV, CDR2 YYDKDF, per germline (reference sequence). The V gene lost 4 bases and the J gene lost 7 bases, with 16 bases spanning the gap. CDR3 sequence reads: CATSTRTTGLGYTF. DNA of the CDR3: TGTGCCACCAGCACCAGGACCACGGGACTTGGCTACACCTTC.

The rearrangement uses TRBV28 and TRBJ2-3; D is perhaps TRBD2 (6 bases). This CDR3 has 14 residues. CDR1 and CDR2 (germline): MDHEN, SYDVKM. V gave up 3 bases and J gave up 4 bases, with 11 bases separating them. The CDR3 here is CASSFRRGSDTQYF. CDR3 coding DNA: TGTGCCAGCAGTTTCCGACGGGGGTCAGATACGCAGTATTTT.

The chain joins TRBV29-1 to TRBJ2-5, with 13 bases aligning to TRBD2. This CDR3 is 13 amino acids long. After removal of 7 bases from V and 7 bases from J, the junction contained 6 bases not matched to a gene. CDR1 is SQVTM and CDR2 is ANQGSEA in the germline V gene. The CDR3 nucleotides are TGCAGCGGCATGACTAGCGGGAGGTGGACCCAGTACTTC. Translated: CSGMTSGRWTQYF. Full variable domain (missing parts from reference TRBV29-1 and TRBJ2-5): SAVISQKPSRDICQRGTSLTIQCQVDSQVTMMFWYRQQPGQSLTLIATANQGSEATYESGFVIDKFPISRPNLTFSTLTVSNMSPEDSSIYLCSGMTSGRWTQYFGPGTRLLVL.

V gene TRBV28 combines with J gene TRBJ1-6; TRBD1 is a possible D gene (5 bases). Germline values: CDR1 MDHEN, CDR2 SYDVKM. The CDR3 sequence is 16 residues long. V shed 2 bases and J shed 6 bases, with 14 bases lying between them. Here the CDR3 reads CASSLDGGSGNSPLHF. The CDR3 bases are TGTGCCAGCAGTTTAGATGGGGGGTCGGGTAATTCACCCCTCCACTTT.

The chain joins TRBV5-1 to TRBJ2-1; 14 bases agree with TRBD2. V lost 4 bases and J lost 6; bases outside the gene matches: 3. The CDR3 loop spans 15 amino acids. Germline assignment: CDR1 SGHRS and CDR2 YFSETQ. The chain's CDR3 is CASSLGTSGSNEQFF. Written as DNA, the CDR3 is TGCGCCAGCAGCCTAGGGACTAGCGGGAGCAATGAGCAGTTCTTC.

The CDR3 protein is CASSQKREGSYNEQFF. The CDR3 DNA reads as TGTGCCAGCAGCCAAAAGCGGGAGGGCTCCTACAATGAGCAGTTCTTC. The rearrangement joins TRBV3-1 (or the pseudogene TRBV3-2) to TRBJ2-1; 10 nucleotides agree with TRBD2. The ends lost 2 bases at V and 0 bases at J; junction bases unmatched: 1. The CDR3 runs 16 residues. The germline gives CDR1 LGHDT, CDR2 YNNKEL (reference sequence).